This T cell receptor (beta chain) was captured in a study of beta chain features in type 1 diabetes. General study points: There was a moderate but significant shortening of TCRB CDR3s in all four CD4+ subsets of Type 1 diabetes patients.

Sequencing targeted expressed TCRB transcripts, as all isolated RNA had been reverse transcribed. Data came from immunoSEQ multiplex PCR; TCRdb stores just in-frame clones and leaves some out. The sample has 310,000 or so clones; roughly a tenth are singletons. This clone showed up just a few times. Its specificity is unknown. This TCR was sampled from a man between 25 and 39 years old with type 1 diabetes. Source material: central memory CD4+ T cells from blood.

The CDR3 bases are TGTGCCAGCAACTTGGGAATGAACACTGAAGCTTTCTTT. Protein: CASNLGMNTEAFF. The genes are TRBV7-2 and TRBJ1-1, with D unclear. Germline loops: CDR1 SGHTA, CDR2 FQGNSA. The CDR3 runs 13 residues. Trimming removed 7 bases from V and 0 bases from J, with 9 bases in between.